This T cell receptor beta chain emerged from a study of blood T cell repertoires in COVID-19. Study-level background: Samples taken during acute and convalescent COVID-19 were collected in the United States, Italy and Spain.

Authors' methods: Estimates of nucleated cell counts were drawn from the amplification of reference gene primers. Generated by immunoSEQ multiplex PCR, the TCRdb table keeps only in-frame clones and is missing some. The D gene and trimming were derived from the DNA, and the V and J assignments and clone size from that table. The sample lists about 36,000 clones, about 90% occurring once. This CDR3 spans 17 amino acids. V lost 5 bases, J lost 5 bases, and 22 bases lay in between. Germline CDR1 is MDHEN and CDR2 is SYDVKM. This receptor was obtained from a man in his 60s with acute or convalescent COVID-19. This chain connects TRBV28 to TRBJ1-5; TRBD1 is a possible D gene (6 bases). The material sequenced was peripheral blood. The CDR3 coding sequence is TGTGCCAGCAGTCCCCTGGCCCTCAAGGGGGTCCATCAGCCCCAGCATTTT. It codes for CASSPLALKGVHQPQHF.